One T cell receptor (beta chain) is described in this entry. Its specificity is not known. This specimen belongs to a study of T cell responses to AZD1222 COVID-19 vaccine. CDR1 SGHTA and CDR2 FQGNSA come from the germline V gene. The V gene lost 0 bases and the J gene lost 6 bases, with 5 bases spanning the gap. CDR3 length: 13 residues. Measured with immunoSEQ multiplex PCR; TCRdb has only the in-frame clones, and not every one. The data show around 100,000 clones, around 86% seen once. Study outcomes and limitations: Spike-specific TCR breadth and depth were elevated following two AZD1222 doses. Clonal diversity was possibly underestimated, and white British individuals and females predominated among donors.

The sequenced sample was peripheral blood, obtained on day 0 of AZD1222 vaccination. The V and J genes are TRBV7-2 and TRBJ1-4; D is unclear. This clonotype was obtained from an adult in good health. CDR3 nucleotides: TGTGCCAGCAGCTTAGCCTCCTATGAAAAACTGTTTTTT. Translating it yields CASSLASYEKLFF.